This T cell receptor (beta chain) stems from a study of response to subunit inactivated influenza vaccine. Study findings and constraints: Authors suggested seasonal influenza vaccinations each recruit few new T cells.

A single record per CDR3 protein comes from TCRdb applying MiXCR to the RT-PCR reads. This sample has 700,000 to 800,000 distinct CDR3 sequences, with less than 20% found just once. This clonotype occurred a few times. What it recognizes is unknown. V lost 0 bases and J 7 bases, leaving 11 bases between the germline ends. This CDR3 region has 14 residues. CDR1 is SGHRS and CDR2 is YFSETQ in the germline V gene. Specimen: PBMCs from blood, collected more than 4 days after vaccination. The J gene is TRBJ1-5, the V gene TRBV5-1; D perhaps matches TRBD1 (6 bases). The clonotype comes from a man aged 50 or older who received an inactivated influenza vaccine. CDR3 DNA sequence: TGCGCCAGCAGCTTGGAAGTCGGGGGCCAGCCCCAGCATTTT. The encoded protein is CASSLEVGGQPQHF.